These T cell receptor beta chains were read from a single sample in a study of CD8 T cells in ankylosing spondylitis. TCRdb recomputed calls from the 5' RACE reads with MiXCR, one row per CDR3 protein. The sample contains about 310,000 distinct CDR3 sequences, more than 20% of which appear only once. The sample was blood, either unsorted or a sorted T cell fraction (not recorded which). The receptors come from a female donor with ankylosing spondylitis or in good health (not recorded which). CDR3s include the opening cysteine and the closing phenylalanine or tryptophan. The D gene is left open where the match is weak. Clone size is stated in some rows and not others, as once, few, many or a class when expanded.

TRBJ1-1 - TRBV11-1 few CASNRDTQAGAFF TGTGCCAGCAACCGGGACACCCAAGCGGGGGCTTTCTTT
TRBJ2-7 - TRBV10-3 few CAIRGGGTTYEQYF TGTGCCATCAGGGGTGGGGGGACCACCTACGAGCAGTACTTC
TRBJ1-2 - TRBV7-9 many CASSSRQTNYGYTF TGTGCCAGCAGTTCCCGACAGACTAACTATGGCTACACCTTC
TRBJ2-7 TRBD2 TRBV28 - CASKELRLAGGYEQYF TGTGCCAGCAAGGAGCTAAGACTAGCGGGAGGGTACGAGCAGTACTTC
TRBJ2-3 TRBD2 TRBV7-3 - CASSLGLAFTDTQYF TGTGCCAGCAGCTTGGGACTAGCGTTCACAGATACGCAGTATTTT
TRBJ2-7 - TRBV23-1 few CASSQPFQIHGGARYEQYF TGCGCCAGCAGTCAACCCTTTCAAATCCACGGGGGCGCGAGATACGAGCAGTACTTC
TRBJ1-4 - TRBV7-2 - CAFRPSTNEKLFF TGTGCCTTCCGGCCTTCAACTAATGAAAAACTGTTTTTT
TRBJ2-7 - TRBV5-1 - CASCLNAQGGEQYF TGCGCCAGCTGCTTGAACGCGCAAGGGGGGGAGCAGTACTTC
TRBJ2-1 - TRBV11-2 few CASRKGSGNEQFF TGTGCCAGCAGGAAGGGCTCGGGAAATGAGCAGTTCTTC
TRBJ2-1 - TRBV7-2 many CASSLARAPIEQFF TGTGCCAGCAGCTTAGCGCGAGCCCCGATTGAGCAGTTCTTC
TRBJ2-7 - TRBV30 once CAWSVPERYEQYF TGTGCCTGGAGTGTTCCCGAAAGGTACGAGCAGTACTTC
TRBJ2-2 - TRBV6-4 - CASAQEFAGELFF TGTGCCAGCGCTCAAGAGTTTGCCGGGGAGCTGTTTTTT